This passage covers 19 T cell receptor beta chains from one sample sequenced in a study of blood T cells in healthy people across ages. PCR was performed a second time for about 7 to 11 cycles using a sample-barcoded 5' primer and a J-beta primer mix. TCRdb reprocessed the 5' RACE reads with MiXCR, giving one entry per CDR3 protein. The table has about 900,000 distinct CDR3 sequences, under 80% seen once. The sequenced sample was blood. These receptors all come from a man younger than 45 in good health.

CDR3 sequence: CASSLQGGRRETQYF. The CDR3 DNA is TGTGCCAGCAGCTTACAGGGAGGACGGAGAGAGACCCAGTACTTC. V gene TRBV7-8 combines with J gene TRBJ2-5, with D perhaps TRBD2 (6 bases). In germline, CDR1 is SGHVS, CDR2 FQNEAQ. The CDR3 consists of 15 residues. The germline V and J ends were trimmed by 2 bases and 4 bases, with 14 bases remaining between them.

V is TRBV21-1 and J is TRBJ2-5; the table's TRBD2 call for D was not verified on the DNA. TRBV21-1 is a known pseudogene. The CDR3 has 15 amino acids. CDR3 amino acids: CACSPRLAGEETQYF. Here the CDR3 DNA reads TGTGCCTGCAGCCCCCGACTAGCGGGGGAAGAGACCCAGTACTTC.

V gene TRBV20-1 combines with J gene TRBJ2-7; D is perhaps TRBD1 (7 bases). The DNA end is a closer match to TRBJ2-5, so the J assignment may be wrong. Germline V gives CDR1 DFQATT, CDR2 SNEGSKA (reference sequence). The CDR3 length is 16 residues. This CDR3 is CSAQTLSGRGDATQYF. The DNA of the CDR3 is TGCAGTGCCCAAACGTTGTCGGGCAGGGGGGACGCGACCCAGTACTTC.

A single count supports this clonotype. This chain uses TRBV7-2 with TRBJ1-5; D is possibly TRBD1 (5 bases). With 2 bases removed from V and 3 bases from J, the gap between germline ends came to 11 bases. Germline V CDR1 and CDR2: SGHTA, FQGNSA. The CDR3 contains 15 residues. The CDR3 sequence is CASSLSRDYNQPQHF. DNA of the CDR3: TGTGCCAGCAGCTTATCCCGGGACTACAATCAGCCCCAGCATTTT. Full variable domain (outside the CDR3, taken from reference TRBV7-2 and TRBJ1-5): GAGVSQSPSNKVTEKGKDVELRCDPISGHTALYWYRQSLGQGLEFLIYFQGNSAPDKSGLPSDRFSAERTGGSVSTLTIQRTQQEDSAVYLCASSLSRDYNQPQHFGDGTRLSIL.

V usage is TRBV13 and J usage is TRBJ2-5; 9 bases fit TRBD1. Trimming at V came to 4 bases and at J to 5 bases, leaving 8 bases not matched to a gene. This CDR3 region has 15 residues. Germline V gene sequence: CDR1 PRHDT, CDR2 FYEKMQ (reference sequence). CDR3 sequence (DNA): TGTGCCAGCAGCTCTCGACAGGGGGAAGGGGAGACCCAGTACTTC. Translation gives CASSSRQGEGETQYF.

The V and J genes are TRBV6-2 or TRBV6-3 and TRBJ2-5; 7 nucleotides line up with TRBD2. The V gene end was trimmed by 5 bases and the J gene end by 3 bases; junction bases not matched to a gene: 6. In germline, CDR1 is MNHEY, CDR2 SVGEGT. The CDR3 is made up of 14 amino acids. The CDR3 sequence is CASSDPSGEETQYF. The CDR3 DNA sequence: TGTGCCAGCAGTGACCCTAGCGGCGAAGAGACCCAGTACTTC.

The sample holds a few counts of this clonotype. The rearrangement uses TRBV25-1 and TRBJ2-3, with 11 bases matching TRBD2. Germline V CDR1 and CDR2: MGHDK, SYGVNS. V lost 6 bases, J lost 0 bases, and 5 bases stayed unmatched. The CDR3 consists of 16 residues. Here the CDR3 reads CASSQLAGASTDTQYF. In DNA, the CDR3 is TGTGCCAGCAGCCAACTAGCGGGGGCTAGCACAGATACGCAGTATTTT. The entire variable domain, with the rest obtained from reference TRBV25-1 and TRBJ2-3, is as follows: EADIYQTPRYLVIGTGKKITLECSQTMGHDKMYWYQQDPGMELHLIHYSYGVNSTEKGDLSSESTVSRIRTEHFPLTLESARPSHTSQYLCASSQLAGASTDTQYFGPGTRLTVL.

The rearrangement joins TRBV5-1 to TRBJ2-1, with 12 bases matching TRBD1. Trimming at V came to 5 bases and at J to 10 bases, leaving 7 bases not matched to a gene. Germline V gene sequence: CDR1 SGHRS, CDR2 YFSETQ. CDR3 length equals 14 residues. Written as DNA, the CDR3 is TGCGCCAGCAGGAAGGGGACAGGGGGCTTGGAGCAGTTCTTC. Encoded protein: CASRKGTGGLEQFF.

CDR3 loop: CAISEAPGTNTEAFF. The CDR3, as DNA: TGTGCCATCAGTGAGGCTCCGGGAACGAACACTGAAGCTTTCTTT. This chain connects TRBV10-3 to TRBJ1-1; D remains unclear. This CDR3 region has 15 residues. The V gene's germline CDR1 is ENHRY and CDR2 SYGVKD. Trimming shortened V by 2 bases and J by 1 base, and 11 bases separated the two germline ends.

The V call is TRBV4-1, the J call TRBJ2-4, with 7 bases that match TRBD2. Matching the DNA end better, TRBJ2-5 makes the J call doubtful. This CDR3 is built from 18 residues. Germline CDR1 and CDR2: MGHRA and YSYEKL. The CDR3 DNA reads TGCGCCAGCAGCCTCTGGGGGGGGGAGGGAGTTTTACAAGAGACCCAGTACTTC. The encoded protein is CASSLWGGEGVLQETQYF.

The CDR3 DNA sequence: TGCAGTGCTAGGGACTTAATAGCGGGGGGGATGGAAGAGACCCAGTACTTC. It is translated as CSARDLIAGGMEETQYF. J is TRBJ2-5 and V is TRBV20-1, with 11 bases identical to TRBD2. Looked up from germline, CDR1 is DFQATT and CDR2 is SNEGSKA (reference sequence). The length of the CDR3 is 17 residues. V was pared by 3 bases and J by 3 bases, with 12 bases of the junction left unmatched.

The chain is built from TRBV11-2 and TRBJ2-4; TRBD2 agrees at 10 bases. The DNA matches TRBJ2-5 better at its end, which makes the J call doubtful. The CDR3 has 14 residues. Looked up from germline, CDR1 is SGHAT and CDR2 is FQNNGV. The CDR3 is CASSFTSGAETQYF. The CDR3 nucleotides are TGTGCCAGCAGCTTCACTAGCGGGGCGGAGACCCAGTACTTC.

This clonotype occurred a few times. The rearrangement uses TRBV20-1 and TRBJ2-7, with TRBD1 matching 7 bases. The V and J ends lost 0 bases and 4 bases, in that order; junction bases with no gene match: 9. The CDR3 is 15 amino acids. The germline V gene encodes CDR1 DFQATT and CDR2 SNEGSKA (reference sequence). Here the CDR3 DNA reads TGCAGTGCTAGAGATCGGCAGGGGGACCCTTACGAGCAGTACTTC. Translating gives CSARDRQGDPYEQYF.

This clonotype has a handful of counts. The CDR3 DNA reads TGTGCCAGCAGCACCGAGGAGTACGAGCAGTACTTC. Encoded protein: CASSTEEYEQYF. This sequence joins TRBV11-1 and TRBJ2-7; D gene ambiguous. The V end was cut by 5 bases, the J end by 4 bases, with 9 bases between. This CDR3 contains 12 residues. From germline, CDR1 is SGHAT and CDR2 FQDESV (reference sequence).

This clonotype has more than one count but fewer than ten. The chain joins TRBV9 to TRBJ2-1, with 11 bases identical to TRBD2. Per germline, CDR1 SGDLS and CDR2 YYNGEE. The CDR3 has 17 amino acids. V gave up 1 base and J gave up 5 bases; unmatched junction bases: 8. The DNA for the CDR3 is TGTGCCAGCAGCGTACCAACTAGCGGGGGTCCACACAATGAGCAGTTCTTC. Translated, it gives CASSVPTSGGPHNEQFF.

The chain carries TRBV9 and TRBJ2-1; 10 nucleotides align to TRBD2. The germline gives CDR1 SGDLS, CDR2 YYNGEE. The junction had 5 bases not matched to a gene; V was cut back by 1 base and J by 10 bases. The CDR3 totals 14 residues. In DNA, the CDR3 is TGTGCCAGCAGCGTAACTAGCGGGACCTCGGAGCAGTTCTTC. Amino acids: CASSVTSGTSEQFF. The full variable domain, rest sourced from reference TRBV9 and TRBJ2-1, is DSGVTQTPKHLITATGQRVTLRCSPRSGDLSVYWYQQSLDQGLQFLIQYYNGEERAKGNILERFSAQQFPDLHSELNLSSLELGDSALYFCASSVTSGTSEQFFGPGTRLTVL.

J is TRBJ2-1 and V is TRBV7-2, with D perhaps matching TRBD1 (6 bases). This CDR3 region has 15 residues. Germline V gene lookup returns CDR1 SGHTA and CDR2 FQGNSA. The V and J ends lost 5 bases and 7 bases respectively, with 18 bases between them. The CDR3 here is CASSQTGAGQNEQFF. DNA of the CDR3: TGTGCCAGCAGCCAGACCGGAGCCGGACAGAATGAGCAGTTCTTC.

This sequence joins TRBV7-9 and TRBJ2-7; D uncertain. The V and J ends lost 3 bases and 0 bases respectively, with 12 bases between them. The germline CDR1 and CDR2 sequences are SEHNR and FQNEAQ (reference sequence). The CDR3 loop spans 15 amino acids. CDR3 amino acids: CASSFSGESSYEQYF. CDR3 in DNA: TGTGCCAGCAGCTTTTCAGGCGAGAGCTCCTACGAGCAGTACTTC.

Concerning this clonotype: At one end, the junction sequence differs from germline, possibly due to a read error. The V and J genes are TRBV5-1 and TRBJ2-3, with TRBD2 identical over 14 bases. This CDR3 comprises 17 residues. Germline CDR1 is SGHRS and CDR2 is YFSETQ. The CDR3: CAGSSTSGGAATDTQYF. In DNA, the CDR3 is TGCGCCGGCAGTTCGACTAGCGGGGGGGCAGCCACAGATACGCAGTATTTT.